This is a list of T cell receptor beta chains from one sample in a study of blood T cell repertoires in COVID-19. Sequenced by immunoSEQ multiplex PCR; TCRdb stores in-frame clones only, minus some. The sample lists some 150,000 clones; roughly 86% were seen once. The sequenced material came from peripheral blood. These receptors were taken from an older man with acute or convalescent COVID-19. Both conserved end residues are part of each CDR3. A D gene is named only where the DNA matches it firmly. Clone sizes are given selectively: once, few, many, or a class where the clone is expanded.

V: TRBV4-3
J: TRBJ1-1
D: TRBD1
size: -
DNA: TGCGCCAGCAGCCCTCCTAGGAGGACAGGGAGAGACACTGAAGCTTTCTTT
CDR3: CASSPPRRTGRDTEAFF

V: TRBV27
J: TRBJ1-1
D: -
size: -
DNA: TGTGCCACCCTCAGCGATATGAACACTGAAGCTTTCTTT
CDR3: CATLSDMNTEAFF

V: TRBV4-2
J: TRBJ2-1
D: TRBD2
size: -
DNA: TGTGCCAGCAGCCAAGATCTCGCGGGACTAGCCCTTTCCCTATACAATGAGCAGTTCTTC
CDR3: CASSQDLAGLALSLYNEQFF

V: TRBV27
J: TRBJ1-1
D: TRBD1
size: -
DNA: TGTGCCAGCAGTTTAAGGTCCAACAGGGGGTTGGACACTGAAGCTTTCTTT
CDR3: CASSLRSNRGLDTEAFF

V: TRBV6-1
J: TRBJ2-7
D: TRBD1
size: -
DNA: TGTGCCAGCAGTGAACCGACAGGGTACGGTGTCTACGAGCAGTACTTC
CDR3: CASSEPTGYGVYEQYF

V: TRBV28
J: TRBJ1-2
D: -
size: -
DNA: TGTGCCAGCCGGCGACAGGCTCTTCCGAGCTTC
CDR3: CASRRQALPSF

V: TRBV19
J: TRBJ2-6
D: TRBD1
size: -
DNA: TGTGCCAGTAGTATGACAGGGGCTGGGGCCAACGTCCTGACTTTC
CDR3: CASSMTGAGANVLTF

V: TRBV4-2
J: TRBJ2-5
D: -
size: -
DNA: TGTGCCACCCGGGGGGCCGTAGAGACCCAGTACTTC
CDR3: CATRGAVETQYF

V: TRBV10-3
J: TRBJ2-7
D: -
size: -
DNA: TGTGCCATCAGTGAGTTAGCACCCCGTGAGCAGTACTTC
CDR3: CAISELAPREQYF

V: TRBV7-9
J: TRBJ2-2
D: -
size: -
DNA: TGTGCCAGCAGCTTTGGCGGGCAGTCTACACCTTACACCGGGGAGCTGTTTTTT
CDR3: CASSFGGQSTPYTGELFF

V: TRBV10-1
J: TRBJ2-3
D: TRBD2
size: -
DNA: TGCGCCAGCAGTGATGCTAGCGGCCAGAGGCGGACGCAGTATTTT
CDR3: CASSDASGQRRTQYF

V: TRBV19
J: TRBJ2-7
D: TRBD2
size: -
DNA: TGTGCCAGTAGCTCGGGACTAGCGGACTCCTACGAGCAGTACTTC
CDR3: CASSSGLADSYEQYF

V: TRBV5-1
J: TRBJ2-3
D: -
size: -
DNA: TGCGCCAGCAGAGGGCAGGGGATTGCCACAGATACGCAGTATTTT
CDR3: CASRGQGIATDTQYF

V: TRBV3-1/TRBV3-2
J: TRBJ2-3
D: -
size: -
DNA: TGTGCCAGCAGCCAAGTGGACGGGGGTCAAGATACGCAGTATTTT
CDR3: CASSQVDGGQDTQYF

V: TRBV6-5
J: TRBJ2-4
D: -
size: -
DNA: TGTGCCAGCAGTTTTAGCCAACTAAACATTCAGTACTTC
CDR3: CASSFSQLNIQYF

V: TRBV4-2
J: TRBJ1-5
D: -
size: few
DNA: TGTGCCAGCAGCCAAGAACAACAGGGAAATCAGCCCCAGCATTTT
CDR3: CASSQEQQGNQPQHF

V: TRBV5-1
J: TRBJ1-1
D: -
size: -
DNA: TGCGCCAGCAGCAATGAAAGGAGGGGCACTGAAGCTTTCTTT
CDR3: CASSNERRGTEAFF

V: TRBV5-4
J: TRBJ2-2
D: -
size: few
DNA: TGTGCCAGCAGCTTCGTCAACACCGGGGAGCTGTTTTTT
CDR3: CASSFVNTGELFF

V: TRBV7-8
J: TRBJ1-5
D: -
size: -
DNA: TGTGCCAGCAGCCTACAGGCGGTTAATCAGCCCCAGCATTTT
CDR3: CASSLQAVNQPQHF

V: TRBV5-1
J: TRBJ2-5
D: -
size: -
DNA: TGCGCCAGCAATCCGGGTATGGGCCAAGAGACCCAGTACTTC
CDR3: CASNPGMGQETQYF

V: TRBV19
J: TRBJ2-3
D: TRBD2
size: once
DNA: TGTGCCAGTAGTATAATCGGGAGGGCAGATACGCAGTATTTT
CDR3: CASSIIGRADTQYF

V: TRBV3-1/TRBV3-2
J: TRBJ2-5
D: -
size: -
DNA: TGTGCCAGCAGCCCGGGGGAGACCCAGTACTTC
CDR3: CASSPGETQYF

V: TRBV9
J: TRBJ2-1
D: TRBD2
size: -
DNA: TGTGCCAGCAGCCCCCGGACTAGCGGGAGTGTGGGCGAGCAGTTCTTC
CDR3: CASSPRTSGSVGEQFF

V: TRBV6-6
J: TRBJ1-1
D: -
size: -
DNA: TGTGCCAGCAGTCCCCGCGGAGGCATGAACACTGAAGCTTTCTTT
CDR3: CASSPRGGMNTEAFF

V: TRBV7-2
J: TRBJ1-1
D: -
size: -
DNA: TGTGCCAGCAGCTCACAGTCAGAGTACACTGAAGCTTTCTTT
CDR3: CASSSQSEYTEAFF

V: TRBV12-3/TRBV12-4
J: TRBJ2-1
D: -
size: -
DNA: TGTGCCATTCGGGGCGGGGCTTACAATGAGCAGTTCTTC
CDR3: CAIRGGAYNEQFF

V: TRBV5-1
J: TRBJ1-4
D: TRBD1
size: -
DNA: TGCGCCAGCAGCTTCCCCGGGACAGGTGAAAAACTGTTTTTT
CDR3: CASSFPGTGEKLFF

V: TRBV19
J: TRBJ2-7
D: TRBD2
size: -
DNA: TGTGCCAGTAGTCAGCGGGGCTACGAGCAGTACTTC
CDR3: CASSQRGYEQYF

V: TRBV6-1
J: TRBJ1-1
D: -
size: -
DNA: TGTGCCAGCAGTGAACGTGGGCCCACTGAAGCTTTCTTT
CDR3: CASSERGPTEAFF

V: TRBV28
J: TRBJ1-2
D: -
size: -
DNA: TGTGCCAGCAGTTTTGACAACGGCTACACCTTC
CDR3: CASSFDNGYTF

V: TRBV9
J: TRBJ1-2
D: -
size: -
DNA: TGTGCCAGCAGCGCCGCAGGGTTTTCTAACTATGGCTACACCTTC
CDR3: CASSAAGFSNYGYTF

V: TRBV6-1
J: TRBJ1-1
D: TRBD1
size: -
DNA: TGTGCCAGCAGTGAATACGGAGACAGGGGCCCAACTGAAGCTTTCTTT
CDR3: CASSEYGDRGPTEAFF

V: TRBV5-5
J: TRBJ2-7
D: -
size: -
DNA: TGTGCCAGCAGCTTGGGCTCAGCGCCCACCTACGAGCAGTACTTC
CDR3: CASSLGSAPTYEQYF

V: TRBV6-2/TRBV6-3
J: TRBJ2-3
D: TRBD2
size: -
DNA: TGTGCCAGCAGTTCCGGACAGGGACTAGCGCGGAGGGCAGATACGCAGTATTTT
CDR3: CASSSGQGLARRADTQYF

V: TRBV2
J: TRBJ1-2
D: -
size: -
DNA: TGTGCCAGCAGTGAGGGAGAGTATGGCTACACCTTC
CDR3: CASSEGEYGYTF

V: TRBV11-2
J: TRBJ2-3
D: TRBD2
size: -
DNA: TGTGCCAGCAGCTTACTACTAGCGGGAGGAACATATACGCAGTATTTT
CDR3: CASSLLLAGGTYTQYF

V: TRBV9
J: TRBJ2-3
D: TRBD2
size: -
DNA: TGTGCCAGCAGCGTTGGTGGGAATAGCGGGAGCACAGATACGCAGTATTTT
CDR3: CASSVGGNSGSTDTQYF

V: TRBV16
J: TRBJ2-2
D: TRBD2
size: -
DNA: TGTGCCAGCAGCCAATCTCCGGGACTAGTGAGCACCGGGGAGCTGTTTTTT
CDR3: CASSQSPGLVSTGELFF

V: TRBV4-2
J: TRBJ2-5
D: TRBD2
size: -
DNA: TGTGCCAGCAGCCAAGATCCGGGCAGCGGGGGTCCAAGGCTGTACTTC
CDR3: CASSQDPGSGGPRLYF

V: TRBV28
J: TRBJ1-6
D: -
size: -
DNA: TGTGCCAGCAGTTCGGGGATCAGGCCTTCACCCCTCCACTTT
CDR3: CASSSGIRPSPLHF

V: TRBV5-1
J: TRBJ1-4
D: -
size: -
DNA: TGCGCCAGCAGCTTGACAGGAAACGATGAAAAACTGTTTTTT
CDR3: CASSLTGNDEKLFF

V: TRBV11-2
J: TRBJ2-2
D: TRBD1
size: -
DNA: TGTGCCAGCAGCTTTGGCAGGGGGCTTACCGGGGAGCTGTTTTTT
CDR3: CASSFGRGLTGELFF

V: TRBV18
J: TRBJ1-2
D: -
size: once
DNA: TGTGCCAGCTCCGGGCGGTGGCTCGCGGGGGTCTATGGCTACACCTTC
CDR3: CASSGRWLAGVYGYTF

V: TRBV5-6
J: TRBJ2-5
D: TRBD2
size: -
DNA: TGTGCCAGCAGCCCCGGGACTAGCGGGGGGGCGCAAGAGACCCAGTACTTC
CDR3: CASSPGTSGGAQETQYF

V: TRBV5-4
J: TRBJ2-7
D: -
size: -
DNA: TGTGCCAGCAGCCCCTACCACGGGGACTACGAGCAGTACTTC
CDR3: CASSPYHGDYEQYF

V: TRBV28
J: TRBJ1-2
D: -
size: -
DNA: TGTGCCAGCAGTTTACGGGAGGCCTACTATGGCTACACCTTC
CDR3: CASSLREAYYGYTF

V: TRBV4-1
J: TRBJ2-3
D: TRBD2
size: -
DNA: TGCGCCAGCAGCCCAGGCGCCGTACCCTTAGCGGGTGTGGATACGCAGTATTTT
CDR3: CASSPGAVPLAGVDTQYF

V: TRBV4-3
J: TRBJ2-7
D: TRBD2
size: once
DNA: TGCGCCAGCAGCCAAGATCTAAGCGGGGGGATCTACGAGCAGTACTTC
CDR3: CASSQDLSGGIYEQYF

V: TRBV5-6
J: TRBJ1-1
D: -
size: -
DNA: TGTGCCAGCAGTGCGGGGGCTGAAGCTTTCTTT
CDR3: CASSAGAEAFF

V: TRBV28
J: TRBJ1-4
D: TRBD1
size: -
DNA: TGTGCCAGCAGTTACATCCGGGACAGGGGGCTCATTGAAAAACTGTTTTTT
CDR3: CASSYIRDRGLIEKLFF

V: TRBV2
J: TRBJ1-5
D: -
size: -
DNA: TGTGCCAGCGGAACCGGGACGGGGGTTAGCAATCAGCCCCAGCATTTT
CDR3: CASGTGTGVSNQPQHF

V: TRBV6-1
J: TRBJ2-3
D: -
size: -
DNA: TGTGCCAGCAGTGTGTCCGGGAGCCCAGATACGCAGTATTTT
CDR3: CASSVSGSPDTQYF

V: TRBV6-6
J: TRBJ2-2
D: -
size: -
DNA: TGTGCCAGCAGTTACGGCACCCCAGGTTCCGGGGAGCTGTTTTTT
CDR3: CASSYGTPGSGELFF

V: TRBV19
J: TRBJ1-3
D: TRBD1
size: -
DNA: TGTGCCAGTAGTCGACAGGGCCACTCTGGAAACACCATATATTTT
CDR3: CASSRQGHSGNTIYF

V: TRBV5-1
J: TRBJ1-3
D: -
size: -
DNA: TGCGCCAGCAGCTACCGGGAACCAGCATTCGGAAACACCATATATTTT
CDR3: CASSYREPAFGNTIYF

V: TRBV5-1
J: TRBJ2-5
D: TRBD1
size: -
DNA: TGCGCCAGCAGCCAAGGACAGGGCCAAGAGACCCAGTACTTC
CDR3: CASSQGQGQETQYF

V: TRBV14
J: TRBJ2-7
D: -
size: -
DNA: TGTGCCAGCAGCGGCAGTTCCTACGAGCAGTACTTC
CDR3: CASSGSSYEQYF

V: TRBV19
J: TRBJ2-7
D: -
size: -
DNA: TGTGCCAGTAGTATTACGGCTAGTCTGTACGAGCAGTACTTC
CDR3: CASSITASLYEQYF

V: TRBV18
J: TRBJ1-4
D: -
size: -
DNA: TGTGCCAGCTCGCCCCTAGCTGCAACTAATGAAAAACTGTTTTTT
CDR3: CASSPLAATNEKLFF

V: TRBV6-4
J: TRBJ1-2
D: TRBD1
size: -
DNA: TGTGCCAGCAGGCGAACAGGGGGGTATGGCTACACCTTC
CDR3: CASRRTGGYGYTF